Listed below are T cell receptor beta chains from one sample, sequenced in a study of radiotherapy plus CTLA-4 blockade in lung cancer. The data were produced by immunoSEQ multiplex PCR, yet TCRdb's version contains in-frame clones alone and is incomplete. The top ten clones hold 3.2% of a sample with under 55,000 clones, 65% to 85% of them seen once. The sample was peripheral blood, taken from a patient treated with radiotherapy plus ipilimumab. These receptors came from a human donor with non-small cell lung cancer who had a partial response to radiotherapy plus ipilimumab. The CDR3 runs from the conserved cysteine through the conserved F or W. A D gene is named only where the DNA matches it firmly. Part of the rows lack a size; the others show once, few, many or a class for expanded clones.

clone size | J gene | D gene | V gene | CDR3 protein
NA | TRBJ2-1 | TRBD2 | TRBV7-6 | CASSFSMTSGGEQFF
NA | TRBJ2-2 | TRBD1 | TRBV6-4 | CASSDGQGDTGELFF
NA | TRBJ2-7 | TRBD1 | TRBV6-6 | CASSYLGTEGEQYF
NA | TRBJ1-4 | NA | TRBV7-9 | CASSPPGAANEKLFF
NA | TRBJ2-7 | TRBD2 | TRBV11-2 | CASSLRLAGDLLSYEQYF
NA | TRBJ2-5 | NA | TRBV5-3 | CARSEDSPETQYF
NA | TRBJ2-3 | TRBD2 | TRBV6-1 | CASAGLAVGDTQYF
NA | TRBJ1-1 | NA | TRBV28 | CASTRGGRYTEAFF
NA | NA | TRBD2 | TRBV27 | CASTQRGTYEQYF
NA | TRBJ1-4 | TRBD1 | TRBV2 | CASSGSGTDNEKLFF
NA | TRBJ2-5 | NA | TRBV5-1 | CASSPGAGEEETQYF
NA | TRBJ2-7 | NA | TRBV5-6 | CASSPRTLAYPSYEQYF
NA | TRBJ2-7 | TRBD1 | TRBV6-5 | CASSYRQGGHEQYF
NA | TRBJ2-7 | TRBD1 | TRBV6-1 | CASSERQGAVYEQYF
NA | TRBJ2-7 | NA | TRBV28 | CASSVTGLLEQYF
NA | TRBJ1-2 | NA | TRBV7-9 | CASSQGSTSNYGYTF
once | TRBJ2-5 | NA | TRBV4-1 | CASSQDPPQTGLQETQYF
NA | TRBJ1-3 | TRBD1 | TRBV9 | CASSEGQASSGNTIYF
NA | TRBJ1-5 | NA | TRBV6-1 | CASSEATGGGQPQHF
NA | TRBJ1-2 | NA | TRBV6-1 | CASTQGHLGYTF
NA | TRBJ1-1 | NA | TRBV6-1 | CASSEQGSGGTEAFF
NA | TRBJ2-7 | NA | TRBV19 | CASSGRTGSSYEQYF
NA | TRBJ1-6 | NA | TRBV4-2 | CASSQGEGMDSPLHF
NA | TRBJ1-2 | TRBD1 | TRBV11-2 | CASSFSGQEGYTF
NA | TRBJ2-3 | TRBD2 | TRBV7-3 | CASSFTSGGTDTQYF
NA | TRBJ2-3 | TRBD2 | TRBV4-1 | CASSQEGTSGGTMNTQYF
NA | TRBJ2-5 | TRBD1 | TRBV5-4 | CASSLERQGATQYF
NA | TRBJ1-2 | NA | TRBV6-5 | CASSTVQGAYTF
NA | NA | NA | TRBV10-3 | CAIRGGDSYEQYF
NA | TRBJ1-1 | NA | TRBV7-2 | CASSLALPSEAFF
NA | TRBJ2-2 | NA | TRBV18 | CASSPLPTMGAANTGELFF
NA | TRBJ2-1 | NA | TRBV7-2 | CASSSLDYSREQFF
NA | TRBJ2-1 | NA | TRBV28 | CASSLAGFNEQFF
once | TRBJ1-1 | TRBD1 | TRBV5-1 | CASSLEQGAEAFF
NA | TRBJ1-1 | TRBD1 | TRBV6-5 | CASSYRRQGLNTEAFF
NA | TRBJ2-5 | TRBD2 | TRBV19 | CASSIRASGGGGETQYF
NA | TRBJ2-1 | TRBD2 | TRBV14 | CASSQALAGYYNEQFF
NA | TRBJ2-3 | NA | TRBV7-8 | CASSLDSSTDTQYF
NA | TRBJ1-2 | TRBD1 | TRBV6-1 | CASNLGTGPLWGRTF